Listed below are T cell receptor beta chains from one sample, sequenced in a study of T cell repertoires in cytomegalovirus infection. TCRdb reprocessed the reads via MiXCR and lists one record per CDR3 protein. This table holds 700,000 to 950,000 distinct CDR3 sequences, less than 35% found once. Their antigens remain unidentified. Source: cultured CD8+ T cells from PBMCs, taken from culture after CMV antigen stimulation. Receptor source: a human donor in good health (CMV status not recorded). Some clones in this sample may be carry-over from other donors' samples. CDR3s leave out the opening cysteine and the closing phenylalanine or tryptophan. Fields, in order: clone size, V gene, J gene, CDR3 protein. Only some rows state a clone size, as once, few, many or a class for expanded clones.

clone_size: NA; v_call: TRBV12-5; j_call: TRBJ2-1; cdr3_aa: ASALRGFPYNEQF
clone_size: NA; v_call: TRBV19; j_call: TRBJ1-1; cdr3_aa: ASSGGTAFVNTEAF
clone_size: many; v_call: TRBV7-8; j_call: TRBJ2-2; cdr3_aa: ASSSEGTNTGELF
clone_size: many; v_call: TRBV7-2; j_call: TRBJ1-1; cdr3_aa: ASSFGQGPEAF
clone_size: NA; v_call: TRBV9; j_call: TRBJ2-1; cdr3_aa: ASSGAPGEQF
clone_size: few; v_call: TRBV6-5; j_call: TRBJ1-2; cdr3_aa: ASSARQGSVYGYT
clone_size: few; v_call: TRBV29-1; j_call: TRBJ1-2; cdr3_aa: SVEWTGAHRWDGYT
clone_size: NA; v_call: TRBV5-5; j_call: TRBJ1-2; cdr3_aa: ASSLVLPGINYGYT
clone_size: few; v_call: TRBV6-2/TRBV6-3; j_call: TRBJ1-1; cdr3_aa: ASTSPLAGGRAEAF
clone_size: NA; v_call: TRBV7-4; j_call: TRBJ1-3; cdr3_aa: ASRNGGAVPNTIY
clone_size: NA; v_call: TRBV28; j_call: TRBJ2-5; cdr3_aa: ASSSKNRDYQNPRETQY
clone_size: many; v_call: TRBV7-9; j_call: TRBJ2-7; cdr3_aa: ASSPPLGENEQY
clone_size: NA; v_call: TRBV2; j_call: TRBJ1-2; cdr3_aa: ASIVRDGQGYYGYT
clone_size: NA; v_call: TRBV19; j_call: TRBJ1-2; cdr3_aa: ASSITRQDLYYGYT
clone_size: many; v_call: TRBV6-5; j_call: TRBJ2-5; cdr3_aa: ASSYSGQGLQETQY
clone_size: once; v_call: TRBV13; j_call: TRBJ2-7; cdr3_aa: ASSFGQGAVYEQY
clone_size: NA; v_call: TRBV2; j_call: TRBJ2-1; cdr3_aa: ASSEAQGGLLYNEQF
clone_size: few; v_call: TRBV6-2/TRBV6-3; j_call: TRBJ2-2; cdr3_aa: ASSPEHTGELF
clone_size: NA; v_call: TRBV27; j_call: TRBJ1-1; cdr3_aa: ASSFSWDGTEAF
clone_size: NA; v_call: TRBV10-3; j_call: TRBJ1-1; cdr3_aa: AISVTSTANTEAF
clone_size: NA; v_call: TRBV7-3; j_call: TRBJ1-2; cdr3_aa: VSSKRDRDGYGYT
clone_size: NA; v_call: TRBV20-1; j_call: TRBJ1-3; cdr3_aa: SASPVGSGNTIY
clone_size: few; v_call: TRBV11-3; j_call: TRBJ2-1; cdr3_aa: ASSLRGSHEQF